These T cell receptor beta chains were read from a single sample in a study of graft-versus-host responses after intestinal transplantation. These receptors have no known antigen. Clones were sequenced by immunoSEQ multiplex PCR, and TCRdb holds only the in-frame ones, with some missing. The sample lists more than 100,000 clones; about 93% were seen once. The source material was unstimulated CD4+ T cells sorted from spleen or lymph node cells, sampled before intestinal transplant. All receptors come from a human donor who received an intestinal transplant. Each CDR3 is given with its conserved first and last residue. Fields, in order: J gene, V gene, clone size, CDR3 protein. The size of a clone is reported for some rows only, either as once, few or many, or as a class for expanded clones.

TRBJ1-3 TRBV6-5 once CASSYSRQGMGTIYF
TRBJ2-1 TRBV6-6 - CASSTLAGGMNEQFF
TRBJ2-1 TRBV11-2 - CASSPDRVNEQFF
TRBJ2-1 TRBV5-1 - CASSSGTGGNEQFF
TRBJ2-7 TRBV6-1 - CASSPQTGPFVEQYF
TRBJ2-5 TRBV28 - CASSSWALDYF
TRBJ2-5 TRBV2 - CASRGAKETQYF
TRBJ2-7 TRBV5-6 few CASSLGTRPRYEQYF
TRBJ1-2 TRBV18 - CASSPGTGNGYTF
TRBJ2-2 TRBV9 - CASSPRDRVTGELFF
TRBJ1-1 TRBV6-5 - CASSYEGNTEAFF
TRBJ1-4 TRBV5-1 - CASSLVGISNEKLFF
TRBJ1-4 TRBV5-5 - CASSWGQFNEKLFF